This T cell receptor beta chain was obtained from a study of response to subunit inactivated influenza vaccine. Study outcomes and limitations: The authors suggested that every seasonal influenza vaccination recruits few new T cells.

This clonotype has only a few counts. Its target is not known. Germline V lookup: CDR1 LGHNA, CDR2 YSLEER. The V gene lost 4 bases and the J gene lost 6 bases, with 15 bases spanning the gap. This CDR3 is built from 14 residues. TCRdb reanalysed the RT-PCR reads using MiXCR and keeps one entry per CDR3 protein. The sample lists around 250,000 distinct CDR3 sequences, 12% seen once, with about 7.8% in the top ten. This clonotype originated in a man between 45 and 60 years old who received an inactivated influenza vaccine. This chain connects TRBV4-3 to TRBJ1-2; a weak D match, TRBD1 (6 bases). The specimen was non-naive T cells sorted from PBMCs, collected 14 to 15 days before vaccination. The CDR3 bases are TGCGCCAGCAGCCGGGTCGGGGGGGCGCATGGCTACACCTTC. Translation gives CASSRVGGAHGYTF.